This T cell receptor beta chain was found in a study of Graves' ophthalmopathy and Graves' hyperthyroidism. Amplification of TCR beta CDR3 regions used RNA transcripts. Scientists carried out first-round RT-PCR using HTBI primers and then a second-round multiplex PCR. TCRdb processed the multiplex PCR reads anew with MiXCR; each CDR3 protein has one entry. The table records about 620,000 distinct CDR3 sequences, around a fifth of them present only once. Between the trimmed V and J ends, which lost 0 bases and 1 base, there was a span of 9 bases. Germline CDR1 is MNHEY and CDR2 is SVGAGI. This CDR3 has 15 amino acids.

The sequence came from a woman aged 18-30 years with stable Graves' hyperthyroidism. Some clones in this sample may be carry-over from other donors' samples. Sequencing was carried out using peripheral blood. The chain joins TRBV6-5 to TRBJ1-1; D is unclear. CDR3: CASSYSYPPNTEAFF. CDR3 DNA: TGTGCCAGCAGTTACTCTTACCCCCCGAACACTGAAGCTTTCTTT.